This TCR beta chain was retrieved from a study of T cell responses to AZD1222 COVID-19 vaccine. Study observations and caveats: Per reports, nearly half of all spike-specific TCRs target regions that are unmutated in variants. Females made up more of the donors, who were largely white British, and clonal diversity may have come out too low. With two AZD1222 doses given, Spike-specific TCR breadth and depth both rose.

V lost 4 bases, J lost 6 bases, and 15 bases stayed unmatched. This CDR3 contains 17 residues. CDR1 is MGHRA, CDR2 YSYEKL, per germline. Assay: immunoSEQ multiplex PCR; the TCRdb copy retains only in-frame clones and omits some. The data show more than 110,000 clones, 90% to 95% seen once. About this clone itself: Its cognate antigen is unknown.

V usage is TRBV4-1 and J usage is TRBJ2-4; 7 bases agree with TRBD1. Material: peripheral blood, obtained on day 0 of AZD1222 vaccination. This TCR was sampled from an adult in good health. The CDR3 nucleotides read TGCGCCAGCAGCCGAGGAGGAGACAGGGCCCCTTTAAACATTCAGTACTTC. Translated, it gives CASSRGGDRAPLNIQYF.